This TCR beta chain appears in the sequencing data of a study of T cells in Graves' hyperthyroidism and ophthalmopathy. Clinical Activity Scores of at least 3, NOSPECS grades of at least 4 and durations under 3 months characterized ophthalmopathy patients. Study-wide results and limits: Ophthalmopathy could be told apart from stable hyperthyroidism with a 13 V-J model.

Worth noting for this clonotype: The antigen remains undetermined.

The CDR3 consists of 16 residues. Germline V gene lookup returns CDR1 MNHNS and CDR2 SASEGT. The ends lost 4 bases at V and 5 bases at J; junction bases unmatched: 13. Researchers took RNA transcripts and amplified the TCR beta CDR3 regions from them. HTBI primers were used for first-round RT-PCR of the TCR CDR3. One entry per CDR3 protein, called by TCRdb with MiXCR from the multiplex PCR reads. The sample has approximately 600,000 distinct CDR3 sequences; under 25% are singletons. The J gene is TRBJ1-2, the V gene TRBV6-1, with 7 nucleotides matching TRBD1. The sequence derives from a man under 40 with Graves' ophthalmopathy. Input material: blood. The CDR3 DNA reads TGTGCCAGCAGTGTTACGGGACAGATCCCTTCTTATGGCTACACCTTC. As protein: CASSVTGQIPSYGYTF.